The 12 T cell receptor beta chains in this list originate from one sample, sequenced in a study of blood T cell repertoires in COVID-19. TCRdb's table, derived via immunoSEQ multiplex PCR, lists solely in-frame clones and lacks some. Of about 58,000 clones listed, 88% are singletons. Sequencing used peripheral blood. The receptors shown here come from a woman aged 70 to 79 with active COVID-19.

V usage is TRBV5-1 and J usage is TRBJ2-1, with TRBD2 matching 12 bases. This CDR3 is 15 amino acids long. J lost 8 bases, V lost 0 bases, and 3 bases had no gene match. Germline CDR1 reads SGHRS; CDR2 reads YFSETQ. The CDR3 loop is CASSLGLAGGDEQFF. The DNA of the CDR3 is TGCGCCAGCAGCTTGGGTCTAGCGGGAGGGGATGAGCAGTTCTTC.

The CDR3 DNA reads TGCGCCAGCAGCCGGAGGACAGGGGGCCGTGATCGCACAGATACGCAGTATTTT. Protein sequence: CASSRRTGGRDRTDTQYF. The chain uses TRBV5-1 and TRBJ2-3; 11 bases match TRBD1. Looked up from germline, CDR1 is SGHRS and CDR2 is YFSETQ. V was pared by 4 bases and J by 1 base, with 11 bases of the junction left unmatched. The CDR3 loop spans 18 amino acids.

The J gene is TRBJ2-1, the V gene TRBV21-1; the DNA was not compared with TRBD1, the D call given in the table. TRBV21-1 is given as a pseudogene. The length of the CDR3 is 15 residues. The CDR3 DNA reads TGTGCCAGCAGCAAAAAAAAACACCCCTACAATGAGCAGTTCTTC. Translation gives CASSKKKHPYNEQFF.

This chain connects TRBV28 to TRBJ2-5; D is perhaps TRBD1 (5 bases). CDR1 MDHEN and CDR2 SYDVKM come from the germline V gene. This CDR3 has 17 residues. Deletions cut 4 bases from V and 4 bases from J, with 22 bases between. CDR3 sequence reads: CASSSPDDQGAPETQYF. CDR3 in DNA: TGTGCCAGCAGTTCCCCGGACGACCAAGGGGCACCAGAGACCCAGTACTTC.

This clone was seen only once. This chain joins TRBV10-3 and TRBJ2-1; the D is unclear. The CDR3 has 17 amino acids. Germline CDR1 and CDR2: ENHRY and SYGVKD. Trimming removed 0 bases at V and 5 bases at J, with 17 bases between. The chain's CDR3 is CAISESVVKTVDNEQFF. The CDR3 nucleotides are TGTGCCATCAGTGAGTCGGTTGTGAAGACTGTGGACAATGAGCAGTTCTTC.

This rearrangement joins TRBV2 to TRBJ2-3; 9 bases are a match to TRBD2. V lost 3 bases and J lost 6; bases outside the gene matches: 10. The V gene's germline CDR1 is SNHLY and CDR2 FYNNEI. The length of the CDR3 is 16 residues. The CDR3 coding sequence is TGTGCCAGCAGTGAGAGGGGCGGGAGGGCCATGGATACGCAGTATTTT. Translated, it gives CASSERGGRAMDTQYF.

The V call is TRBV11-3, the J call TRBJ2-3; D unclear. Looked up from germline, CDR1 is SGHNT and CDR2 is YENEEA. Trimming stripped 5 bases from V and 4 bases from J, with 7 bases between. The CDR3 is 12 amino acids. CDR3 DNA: TGTGCCAGCAGCGGAGACGCAGATACGCAGTATTTT. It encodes CASSGDADTQYF.

Here the CDR3 reads CASSHGGNTEAFF. The CDR3 region has the DNA TGCGCCAGCAGCCACGGAGGGAACACTGAAGCTTTCTTT. The V call is TRBV5-1, the J call TRBJ1-1; no clear D gene. Per germline, CDR1 SGHRS and CDR2 YFSETQ. CDR3 length: 13 residues. With 4 bases removed from V and 1 base from J, the gap between germline ends came to 8 bases.

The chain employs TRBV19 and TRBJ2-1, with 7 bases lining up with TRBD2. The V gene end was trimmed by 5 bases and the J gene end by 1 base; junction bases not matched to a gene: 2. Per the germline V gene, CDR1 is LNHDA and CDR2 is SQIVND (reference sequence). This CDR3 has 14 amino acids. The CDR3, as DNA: TGTGCCAGTAGTCGGACTAGTTCCTACAATGAGCAGTTCTTC. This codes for CASSRTSSYNEQFF.

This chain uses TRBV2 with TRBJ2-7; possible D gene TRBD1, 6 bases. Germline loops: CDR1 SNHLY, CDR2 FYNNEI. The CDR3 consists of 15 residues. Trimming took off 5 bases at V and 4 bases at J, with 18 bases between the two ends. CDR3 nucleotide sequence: TGTGCCAGCAGTCCGGACGGACAGCAAGCTTACGAGCAGTACTTC. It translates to CASSPDGQQAYEQYF.

CDR3 region: CASSRGQGADEQFF. In nucleotides, the CDR3 is TGCGCCAGCAGCCGCGGACAGGGGGCCGATGAGCAGTTCTTC. The V call is TRBV4-1, the J call TRBJ2-1; TRBD1 matches at 11 bases. V was clipped by 4 bases and J by 8 bases; unmatched bases: 4. This CDR3 is built from 14 residues. Germline values: CDR1 MGHRA, CDR2 YSYEKL.

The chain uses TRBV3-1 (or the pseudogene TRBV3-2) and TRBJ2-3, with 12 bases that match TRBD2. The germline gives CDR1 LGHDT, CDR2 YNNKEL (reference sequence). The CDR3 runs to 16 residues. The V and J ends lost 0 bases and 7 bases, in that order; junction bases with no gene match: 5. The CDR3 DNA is TGTGCCAGCAGCCAAGATATACTAGCGGGAGGAAATACGCAGTATTTT. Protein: CASSQDILAGGNTQYF.